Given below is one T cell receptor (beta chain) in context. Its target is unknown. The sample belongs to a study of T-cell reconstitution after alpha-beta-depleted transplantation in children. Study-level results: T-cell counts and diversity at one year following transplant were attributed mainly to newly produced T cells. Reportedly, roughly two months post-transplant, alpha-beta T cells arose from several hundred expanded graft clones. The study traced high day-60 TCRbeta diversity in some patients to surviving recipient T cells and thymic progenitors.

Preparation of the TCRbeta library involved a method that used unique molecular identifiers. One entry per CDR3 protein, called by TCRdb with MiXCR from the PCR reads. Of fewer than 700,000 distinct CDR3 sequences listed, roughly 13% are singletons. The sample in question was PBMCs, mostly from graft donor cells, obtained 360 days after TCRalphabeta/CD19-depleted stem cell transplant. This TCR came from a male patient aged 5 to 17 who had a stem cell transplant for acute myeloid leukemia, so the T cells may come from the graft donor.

This chain's CDR3 is CASSPSRTSNPYEQYF. CDR3 DNA sequence: TGTGCCAGCAGCCCTAGCCGGACTAGCAACCCCTACGAGCAGTACTTC. V gene TRBV7-3 combines with J gene TRBJ2-7; 8 bases agree with TRBD2. Germline CDR1 SGHTA, CDR2 FQGTGA. The CDR3 extends over 16 amino acids. Trimming took 5 bases from V and 2 from J; bases not matched to a gene: 11.